This section outlines one T cell receptor (beta chain) sequence together with its context. Study processing details: Scientists estimated how many nucleated cells there were by amplifying reference gene primers. Libraries were prepared by immunoSEQ multiplex PCR; TCRdb keeps only in-frame clonotypes and omits some of them. V and J calls and clone size are given by that table; D and trimming were obtained from the DNA. Among approximately 250,000 clones listed, 70% to 90% were seen once. This entry is derived from a study of blood T cell repertoires in COVID-19. Looking at the study overall: From the United States, Italy and Spain came samples of acute and convalescent COVID-19. The analysed material was cDNA or gDNA that came from T cells, B-cell-depleted T cells, or PBMCs.

Trimming left V 6 bases short and J 2 bases short, with 16 bases between. Germline assignment: CDR1 MNHEY and CDR2 SVGAGI. The CDR3 extends over 15 amino acids. The clonotype comes from a man aged 55 to 70 who had recovered from COVID-19. Material: peripheral blood. The chain joins TRBV6-5 to TRBJ1-2, with D possibly TRBD1 on 6 matching bases. CDR3 sequence reads: CASSPDGGANYGYTF. CDR3 DNA sequence: TGTGCCAGCAGCCCAGACGGGGGGGCAAACTATGGCTACACCTTC.